This record covers a single T cell receptor beta chain. It has no known antigen specificity. The input lacks base qualities; no much larger clone sits a single base away. For the CD8 naive samples, CD45RO-negative cells were positively selected for CCR7, yielding a CD45RA+CCR7+ population from which TemRA cells were excluded. Healthy HIV-negative adults with no recently reported acute infections or vaccinations were included as donors. Every donor was a Caucasian adult living in Nashville, Tennessee, USA. Blood was obtained by leukapheresis, after which PBMCs were separated by Ficoll-Histopaque density gradient centrifugation and cryopreserved in liquid nitrogen vapor phase. Analytical flow cytometry was used to check the purity and quantity of each magnetically sorted T cell population. Genomic DNA was isolated from each sorted fraction and quantified by UV absorbance on a Nanodrop 2000c. The sample belongs to a study of shared clonotypes between healthy human individuals (dated by TCRdb to 2018 to 2020). Background for the entire study: The cohort comprised a couple of women and a few men aged 18 to 49 years. Each donor's leukapheresis produced roughly between roughly 0.85 and 10 billion PBMCs. To increase sequencing depth and limit assay-specific biases, TCR repertoire library preparation and sequencing were carried out by different laboratories using diverse techniques. Per donor, three plates each were used for CD4 naive and CD4 memory, two for CD8 naive, and one for CD8 memory. Blood TCR repertoires of five healthy adults were deeply sequenced to estimate repertoire size and the extent of clonotype sharing between individuals.

The investigation overall reported the following: Naive subsets generally had larger estimated clonotype richness than memory subsets did. Because the study included a small number of donors, the genetic and exposure-history diversity represented was limited. Only blood was sampled, and tissue TCR repertoires likely differ from those in blood. About 5% of naive CD4, around 3.5% of naive CD8, 2.3% of memory CD4, and about 0.4% of memory CD8 clonotypes were shared across several donors. Based on pairwise subsampling, the degree of clonotype sharing among donors was expected to be affected by sequencing depth. Incomplete sequencing was indicated by rarefaction of sorted-subset datasets, despite the large sequencing depth. Compared with non-shared clonotypes, the clonotypes found in all four sorted-subset donors had higher generation probabilities.

Using the deep immunoSEQ assay, TCR CDR3 regions were amplified from genomic DNA by multiplex PCR. Extracted genomic DNA from each cell subset was distributed evenly across all wells of several immunoSEQ 96-well plates, and each plate was treated as a replicate. Each replicate PCR for sorted subsets received around 0.2 ug genomic DNA, equal to about 30,000 T cell genomes. The purified libraries were quantified using a Qubit 3.0 fluorometer, sized with a Bioanalyzer 2100, and then quantified again using the KAPA Library Quantification kit. Each immunoSEQ 96-well plate was sequenced on its own single-read 150-cycle Illumina NextSeq 550 flow cell. In the authors' own workflow: Because the immunoSEQ output included only junctional sequences and no quality scores, the filtering could not be the same as the filtering used for full-length reads. To assign V/J genes and CDR3, sequences were annotated using PyIR, a Python wrapper for IgBLAST v1.9, with IMGT germline references. Reads with weak V/J assignments (E-value above 1e-6), missing CDR3, stop codons, out-of-frame junctions, or ambiguous translated residues were removed. A V3J clonotype was defined by an identical inferred V gene, J gene, and CDR3 amino acid sequence. To compute the percentage overlap between repertoires, the number of shared unique clonotypes was divided by the size of the smaller repertoire. Richness of each repertoire was evaluated using RTK rarefaction, the Chao1 estimator, and Recon v2.1 estimates of unobserved clonotypes. Generation probabilities were computed with OLGA for all TCRbeta clonotypes obtained by the gDNA method from several donors. Drawn from immuneACCESS, this table holds only the in-frame rearrangements with V and J called that TCRdb kept. Clones are partly lost; checked studies trace under half to an unresolved V gene and leave the rest unexplained. That table furnishes V, J and clone size, whereas the DNA furnished D and trimming. The sample table contains around 2.1 million clones; only one count was recorded for 85% to 95% of them. The ten largest clonotypes hold 1.7% of the sample.

Including the terminal cysteine and phenylalanine, the CDR3 comprises 14 residues. The entry retains the CDR3 DNA only, 42 bases that are in frame from base 1. The germline V gene gives CDR1 as SGHDT and CDR2 as YYEEEE. Between the V and J ends, shortened by 4 bases and 2 bases respectively, the junction contains 12 bases. The rearranged chain carries TRBV5-6 and TRBJ1-1; a tentative D match to TRBD1 spans 6 bases. The sample was naive CD8+ T cells from PBMCs. The sample's cell subset or site label is to be understood as: CD45RA+CCR7+. The TCR was taken from a man between 18 and 29 years old in good health. Some clones in this sample may be carry-over from other donors' samples. The DNA sequence is TGTGCCAGCAGCCCGACAGGAACTAACACTGAAGCTTTCTTT. It codes for CASSPTGTNTEAFF.